Each of the 9 T cell receptor beta chains below was sequenced from the same sample in a study of T cell responses to AZD1222 COVID-19 vaccine. Method: immunoSEQ multiplex PCR; TCRdb's copy keeps in-frame clones and lacks some. The sample yields 50,000 to 65,000 clones, over 85% seen once. Here the sequenced sample was peripheral blood, taken on day 0 of AZD1222 vaccination. These receptors were taken from an adult in good health.

The gene calls are TRBV7-3 and TRBJ1-1; D gene uncertain. Between the trimmed V and J ends, which lost 2 bases and 1 base, there was a span of 11 bases. Looked up from germline, CDR1 is SGHTA and CDR2 is FQGTGA. This CDR3 has 15 amino acids. CDR3: CASSLYQVPNTEAFF. The CDR3 nucleotides are TGTGCCAGCAGCTTATATCAGGTACCGAACACTGAAGCTTTCTTT.

The rearrangement uses TRBV10-3 and TRBJ2-5; 10 positions agree with TRBD2. Germline V lookup: CDR1 ENHRY, CDR2 SYGVKD. The CDR3 totals 15 residues. V lost 2 bases to trimming and J lost 3 bases; unmatched junction nucleotides: 3. Here the CDR3 reads CAISESGGAKETQYF. CDR3 sequence (DNA): TGTGCCATCAGTGAGAGCGGGGGGGCCAAAGAGACCCAGTACTTC.

This chain uses TRBV2 with TRBJ2-7, with 9 nucleotides matching TRBD1. CDR3 length: 14 amino acids. Germline trimming cut 9 bases from V and 5 bases from J; bases unmatched to any gene: 11. Germline CDR1 SNHLY, CDR2 FYNNEI. This CDR3 is CASQPGQGYHEQYF. In nucleotides, the CDR3 is TGTGCCAGTCAACCGGGACAGGGTTACCACGAGCAGTACTTC. The complete variable domain, with remaining parts taken from reference TRBV2 and TRBJ2-7, reads EPEVTQTPSHQVTQMGQEVILRCVPISNHLYFYWYRQILGQKVEFLVSFYNNEISEKSEIFDDQFSVERPDGSNFTLKIRSTKLEDSAMYFCASQPGQGYHEQYFGPGTRLTVT.

The J gene is TRBJ1-1, the V gene TRBV3-1 (or the pseudogene TRBV3-2); a possible D gene is TRBD1 (5 bases). V lost 7 bases and J lost 2, with 17 bases in between. Germline V gene sequence: CDR1 LGHDT, CDR2 YNNKEL (reference sequence). CDR3 length equals 15 residues. The CDR3 protein is CASTPLRTTNTEAFF. CDR3 in DNA: TGTGCCAGCACTCCCCTAAGGACAACAAACACTGAAGCTTTCTTT.

The V call is TRBV7-9, the J call TRBJ1-2; D possibly corresponds to TRBD1 (5 bases). Germline V gives CDR1 SEHNR, CDR2 FQNEAQ (reference sequence). There are 14 residues in the CDR3. V was trimmed by 0 bases and J by 8 bases, leaving 13 bases between them. The DNA of the CDR3 is TGTGCCAGCAGCTTAGCTTTGGAGGAGGGGGGCTACACCTTC. Amino acid sequence: CASSLALEEGGYTF.

In this sample, this clone turned up once. This chain joins TRBV7-9 and TRBJ2-1; 9 bases agree with TRBD2. Trimming at V came to 1 base and at J to 5 bases, leaving 3 bases not matched to a gene. The CDR3 runs to 15 residues. In germline, CDR1 is SEHNR, CDR2 FQNEAQ (reference sequence). CDR3 nucleotide sequence: TGTGCCAGCAGCTTAGGACTAGCGGCCAACAATGAGCAGTTCTTC. This translates into CASSLGLAANNEQFF. The complete variable domain, with remaining parts taken from reference TRBV7-9 and TRBJ2-1, reads DTGVSQNPRHKITKRGQNVTFRCDPISEHNRLYWYRQTLGQGPEFLTYFQNEAQLEKSRLLSDRFSAERPKGSFSTLEIQRTEQGDSAMYLCASSLGLAANNEQFFGPGTRLTVL.

V is TRBV7-2 and J is TRBJ1-5; a weak D match, TRBD1 (5 bases). V lost 4 bases and J lost 5, with 9 bases in between. The V gene's germline CDR1 is SGHTA and CDR2 FQGNSA. The CDR3 spans 13 residues. The CDR3 protein is CASSSGYHQPQHF. The CDR3 nucleotides read TGTGCCAGCAGCTCAGGGTACCATCAGCCCCAGCATTTT.

This rearrangement joins TRBV2 to TRBJ1-2, with D unclear. Trimming left V 4 bases short and J 1 base short, with 7 bases between. Germline loops: CDR1 SNHLY, CDR2 FYNNEI. The CDR3 is 13 amino acids. The CDR3 sequence is CASSVEGNYGYTF. The CDR3 DNA follows: TGTGCCAGCAGTGTTGAGGGTAACTATGGCTACACCTTC.

This chain connects TRBV6-4 to TRBJ1-2; D is unresolved. V was trimmed by 10 bases and J by 3 bases, leaving 15 bases between them. Germline lookup yields CDR1 MRHNA and CDR2 SNTAGT. CDR3 length equals 13 residues. CDR3 residues: CANLSPGDYGYTF. DNA for the CDR3: TGTGCCAACCTGAGTCCTGGGGACTATGGCTACACCTTC.